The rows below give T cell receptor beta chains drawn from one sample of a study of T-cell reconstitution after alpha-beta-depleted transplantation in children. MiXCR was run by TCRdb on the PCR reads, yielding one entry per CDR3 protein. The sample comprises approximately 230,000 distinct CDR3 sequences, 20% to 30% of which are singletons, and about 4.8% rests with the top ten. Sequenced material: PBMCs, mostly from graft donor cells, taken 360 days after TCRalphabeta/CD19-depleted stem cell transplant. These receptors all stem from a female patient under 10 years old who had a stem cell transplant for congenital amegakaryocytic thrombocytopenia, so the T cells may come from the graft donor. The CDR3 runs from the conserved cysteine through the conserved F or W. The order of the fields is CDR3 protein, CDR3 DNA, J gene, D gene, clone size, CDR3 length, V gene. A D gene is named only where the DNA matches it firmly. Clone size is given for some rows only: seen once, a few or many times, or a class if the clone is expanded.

CDR3: CASSSGEIPDTQYF
DNA: TGTGCCAGCAGTAGCGGGGAGATCCCAGATACGCAGTATTTT
J: TRBJ2-3
D: TRBD2
size: NA
length: 14
V: TRBV28

CDR3: CAWSLNRNTEAFF
DNA: TGTGCCTGGAGTCTTAACAGGAACACTGAAGCTTTCTTT
J: TRBJ1-1
D: NA
size: NA
length: 13
V: TRBV30

CDR3: CASSIGRDTEAFF
DNA: TGTGCCAGTAGTATAGGTCGGGACACTGAAGCTTTCTTT
J: TRBJ1-1
D: NA
size: NA
length: 13
V: TRBV19

CDR3: CASSLGRAGAVRVKTQYF
DNA: TGTGCCAGCAGCCTCGGGAGAGCAGGGGCCGTCCGGGTAAAGACCCAGTACTTC
J: TRBJ2-5
D: NA
size: NA
length: 18
V: TRBV28

CDR3: CSAAVSHTDTQYF
DNA: TGCAGTGCAGCCGTTTCACACACAGATACGCAGTATTTT
J: TRBJ2-3
D: NA
size: NA
length: 13
V: TRBV20-1

CDR3: CASSLAYVAGLTDTQYF
DNA: TGTGCCAGCAGCTTAGCGTATGTAGCGGGGCTCACAGATACGCAGTATTTT
J: TRBJ2-3
D: TRBD2
size: few
length: 17
V: TRBV7-6

CDR3: CASSLTFRFEQFF
DNA: TGTGCCAGCAGCCTCACCTTTCGGTTTGAGCAGTTCTTC
J: TRBJ2-1
D: NA
size: NA
length: 13
V: TRBV11-3

CDR3: CASSQDSRDGQGSQETQYF
DNA: TGTGCCAGCAGCCAAGACTCCCGAGACGGACAGGGATCCCAAGAGACCCAGTACTTC
J: TRBJ2-5
D: TRBD1
size: few
length: 19
V: TRBV3-1

CDR3: CSASRLAANYEQYF
DNA: TGCAGTGCTAGTCGACTAGCAGCCAACTACGAGCAGTACTTC
J: TRBJ2-7
D: TRBD2
size: few
length: 14
V: TRBV20-1

CDR3: CSARDRPSGRGGQYF
DNA: TGCAGTGCTAGAGATCGGCCTAGCGGTCGAGGGGGCCAGTACTTC
J: TRBJ2-5
D: NA
size: once
length: 15
V: TRBV20-1

CDR3: CASSLGTGTSGTTGELFF
DNA: TGCGCCAGCAGCTTGGGGACCGGGACTAGCGGCACCACCGGGGAGCTGTTTTTT
J: TRBJ2-2
D: TRBD2
size: NA
length: 18
V: TRBV5-1

CDR3: CASSPRTGGRYGYTF
DNA: TGTGCCAGCAGCCCCCGGACAGGGGGACGTTATGGCTACACCTTC
J: TRBJ1-2
D: TRBD1
size: few
length: 15
V: TRBV7-9

CDR3: CASSYGGDTGELFF
DNA: TGTGCCAGCAGTTACGGGGGAGACACCGGGGAGCTGTTTTTT
J: TRBJ2-2
D: NA
size: few
length: 14
V: TRBV6-5

CDR3: CASSLGLGNTGELFF
DNA: TGCGCCAGCAGCTTGGGGCTAGGGAACACCGGGGAGCTGTTTTTT
J: TRBJ2-2
D: NA
size: NA
length: 15
V: TRBV5-1

CDR3: CASRQTGRGEQYF
DNA: TGTGCCAGCCGCCAGACGGGGCGGGGAGAGCAGTACTTC
J: TRBJ2-7
D: NA
size: many
length: 13
V: TRBV25-1

CDR3: CASPLGPRNTGELFF
DNA: TGTGCCAGCCCACTGGGGCCTCGGAACACCGGGGAGCTGTTTTTT
J: TRBJ2-2
D: NA
size: few
length: 15
V: TRBV5-8

CDR3: CASTTGNQPQHF
DNA: TGTGCCAGTACTACAGGAAATCAGCCCCAGCATTTT
J: TRBJ1-5
D: NA
size: few
length: 12
V: TRBV28

CDR3: CASRRTANRGYNEQFF
DNA: TGTGCCAGTAGGAGGACAGCTAATCGGGGGTACAATGAGCAGTTCTTC
J: TRBJ2-1
D: NA
size: NA
length: 16
V: TRBV19

CDR3: CASSGTAGGPYEKDTQYF
DNA: TGTGCCAGCAGCGGCACCGCGGGGGGGCCGTATGAGAAAGATACGCAGTATTTT
J: TRBJ2-3
D: TRBD2
size: once
length: 18
V: TRBV11-2

CDR3: CTSRVQTGGAGEQYF
DNA: TGTACCAGCAGGGTTCAGACAGGGGGCGCGGGGGAGCAGTACTTC
J: TRBJ2-7
D: TRBD1
size: few
length: 15
V: TRBV2

CDR3: CASSDDRFNEQFF
DNA: TGTGCCAGCAGTGACGACAGGTTCAATGAGCAGTTCTTC
J: TRBJ2-1
D: NA
size: few
length: 13
V: TRBV6-4

CDR3: CATSDPVVHQETQYF
DNA: TGTGCCACCAGTGACCCTGTGGTCCACCAAGAGACCCAGTACTTC
J: TRBJ2-5
D: NA
size: few
length: 15
V: TRBV24-1

CDR3: CASSLGDRGLSPLHF
DNA: TGTGCCAGCAGTTTAGGGGACAGGGGGCTTTCACCCCTCCACTTT
J: TRBJ1-6
D: TRBD1
size: few
length: 15
V: TRBV12-3/TRBV12-4

CDR3: CAISETSESLRQYF
DNA: TGTGCCATCAGTGAGACTAGCGAGTCTTTGAGGCAGTACTTC
J: TRBJ2-7
D: TRBD2
size: many
length: 14
V: TRBV10-3

CDR3: CASSHETGRPTEAFF
DNA: TGCGCCAGCAGCCATGAGACAGGAAGACCGACTGAAGCTTTCTTT
J: TRBJ1-1
D: NA
size: NA
length: 15
V: TRBV4-1

CDR3: CASSPRTGTSGGEQYF
DNA: TGTGCCAGCTCACCGCGAACCGGGACTAGCGGGGGCGAGCAGTACTTC
J: TRBJ2-7
D: TRBD2
size: NA
length: 16
V: TRBV18

CDR3: CASSQGLVPTDTQYF
DNA: TGTGCCAGCAGCCAAGGACTAGTCCCCACAGATACGCAGTATTTT
J: TRBJ2-3
D: TRBD2
size: NA
length: 15
V: TRBV11-1

CDR3: CATSRTHRGGRNVTQYF
DNA: TGTGCCACCAGCAGAACGCACAGGGGCGGGCGGAACGTGACCCAGTACTTC
J: TRBJ2-5
D: TRBD1
size: few
length: 17
V: TRBV15

CDR3: CASSQDTAGLTGELFF
DNA: TGCGCCAGCAGCCAAGACACAGCGGGACTCACCGGGGAGCTGTTTTTT
J: TRBJ2-2
D: TRBD2
size: many
length: 16
V: TRBV4-3

CDR3: CAWSGAGSYEQYF
DNA: TGTGCCTGGAGTGGGGCAGGCTCCTACGAGCAGTACTTC
J: TRBJ2-7
D: NA
size: NA
length: 13
V: TRBV30

CDR3: CASSHALNTEAFF
DNA: TGTGCCAGCAGCCACGCCCTAAACACTGAAGCTTTCTTT
J: TRBJ1-1
D: NA
size: NA
length: 13
V: TRBV12-3/TRBV12-4

CDR3: CASRRGQGGNQPQHF
DNA: TGTGCCAGCAGGCGAGGACAAGGTGGCAATCAGCCCCAGCATTTT
J: TRBJ1-5
D: NA
size: few
length: 15
V: TRBV12-3/TRBV12-4

CDR3: CASSQDPSGPWVETQYF
DNA: TGTGCCAGCAGCCAAGATCCCAGCGGGCCCTGGGTAGAGACCCAGTACTTC
J: TRBJ2-5
D: NA
size: few
length: 17
V: TRBV3-1

CDR3: CASSEGRAMVQPQHF
DNA: TGTGCCAGCAGTGAAGGCAGGGCGATGGTTCAGCCCCAGCATTTT
J: TRBJ1-5
D: NA
size: NA
length: 15
V: TRBV2

CDR3: CASRIRDSVSYEQYF
DNA: TGTGCCAGCAGGATACGGGACTCCGTCTCCTACGAGCAGTACTTC
J: TRBJ2-7
D: NA
size: NA
length: 15
V: TRBV27

CDR3: CASSWGTGYEQYF
DNA: TGCGCCAGCAGCTGGGGGACAGGGTACGAGCAGTACTTC
J: TRBJ2-7
D: TRBD1
size: few
length: 13
V: TRBV5-1

CDR3: CAISLGPTSTDTQYF
DNA: TGTGCCATCAGCTTAGGACCTACTAGCACAGATACGCAGTATTTT
J: TRBJ2-3
D: NA
size: many
length: 15
V: TRBV10-3

CDR3: CSATGDNQETQYF
DNA: TGCAGCGCCACGGGGGACAACCAAGAGACCCAGTACTTC
J: TRBJ2-5
D: NA
size: few
length: 13
V: TRBV29-1

CDR3: CASSQVHRGEEKLFF
DNA: TGTGCCAGCAGCCAAGTCCACAGGGGGGAGGAAAAACTGTTTTTT
J: TRBJ1-4
D: TRBD1
size: NA
length: 15
V: TRBV14

CDR3: CASQGATNEKLFF
DNA: TGTGCTAGCCAGGGGGCAACTAATGAAAAACTGTTTTTT
J: TRBJ1-4
D: TRBD1
size: once
length: 13
V: TRBV12-5